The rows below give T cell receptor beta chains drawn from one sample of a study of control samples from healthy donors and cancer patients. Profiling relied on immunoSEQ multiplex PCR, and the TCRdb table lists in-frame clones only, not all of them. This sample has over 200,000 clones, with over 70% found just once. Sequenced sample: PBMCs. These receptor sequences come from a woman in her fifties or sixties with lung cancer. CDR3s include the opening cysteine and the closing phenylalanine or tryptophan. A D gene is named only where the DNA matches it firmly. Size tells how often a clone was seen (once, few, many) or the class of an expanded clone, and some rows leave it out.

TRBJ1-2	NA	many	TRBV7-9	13	TGTGCCAGCAGCTTTCGAGGGAACTATGGCTACACCTTC	CASSFRGNYGYTF
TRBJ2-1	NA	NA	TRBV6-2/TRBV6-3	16	TGTGCCAGCAGTTACTCGATCCTCGGGAGCAGCAATGAGCAGTTCTTC	CASSYSILGSSNEQFF
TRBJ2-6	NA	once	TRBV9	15	TGTGCCAGCAGCGTAGGGCTCTCTGGGGCCAACGTCCTGACTTTC	CASSVGLSGANVLTF
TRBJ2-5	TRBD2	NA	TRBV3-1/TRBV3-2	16	TGTGCCAGCAGCCAAGAATTGACTAGCGGGAGGGAGACCCAGTACTTC	CASSQELTSGRETQYF
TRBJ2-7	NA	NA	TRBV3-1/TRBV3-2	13	TGTGCCAGCAGCCAAGGGAACCAGCGCCCGCAGTACTTC	CASSQGNQRPQYF
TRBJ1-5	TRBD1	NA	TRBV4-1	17	TGCGCCAGCAGCCAAGAATCGACAGGGGGTTTCAATCAGCCCCAGCATTTT	CASSQESTGGFNQPQHF
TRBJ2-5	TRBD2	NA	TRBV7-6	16	TGTGCCAGCAGCTTTGGTCTAGCGGGGGGCCAAGAGACCCAGTACTTC	CASSFGLAGGQETQYF
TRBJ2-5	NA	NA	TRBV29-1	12	TGCAGCTGGGACGGAGACCAAGAGACCCAGTACTTC	CSWDGDQETQYF
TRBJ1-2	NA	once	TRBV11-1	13	TGTGCCAGCAGCTTACCTACGACAGGTGGCTACACCTTC	CASSLPTTGGYTF
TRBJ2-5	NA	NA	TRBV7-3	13	TGTGCCAGCAGCTTCATGCCCCAAGAGACCCAGTACTTC	CASSFMPQETQYF
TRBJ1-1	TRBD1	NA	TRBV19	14	TGTGCCAGTAGGTTGCAGGGGGCGTACACTGAAGCTTTCTTT	CASRLQGAYTEAFF
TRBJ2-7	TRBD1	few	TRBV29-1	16	TGCAGCGTTGAAAAATTTTCCGGGACAGGGCGCTACGAGCAGTACTTC	CSVEKFSGTGRYEQYF
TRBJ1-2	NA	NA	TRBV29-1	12	TGCAGCGTACTAAACCCTGGGGGAGGCTACGCCTTC	CSVLNPGGGYAF
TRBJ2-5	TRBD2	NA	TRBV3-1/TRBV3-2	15	TGTGCCAGCAGCCAACAAGCGGGAGTTGGTGAGACCCAGTACTTC	CASSQQAGVGETQYF
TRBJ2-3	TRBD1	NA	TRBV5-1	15	TGCGCCAGCAGCTATGGACAGGGTGGCACAGATACGCAGTATTTT	CASSYGQGGTDTQYF
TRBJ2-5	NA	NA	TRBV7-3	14	TGTGCCAGCAGCTTAAGCGGTCAGGGGGAGACCCAGTACTTC	CASSLSGQGETQYF
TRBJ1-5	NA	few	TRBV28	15	TGTGCCAGCAGTTATGCGGGGGGTGGTAATCAGCCCCAGCATTTT	CASSYAGGGNQPQHF
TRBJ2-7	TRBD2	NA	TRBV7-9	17	TGTGCCAGCAGCCCTCGGCGAGCGGGAGGGCCTCGCTACGAGCAGTACTTC	CASSPRRAGGPRYEQYF
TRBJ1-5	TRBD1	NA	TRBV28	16	TGTGCCAGCAGCATGACAGGGGGGTATAGCAATCAGCCCCAGCATTTT	CASSMTGGYSNQPQHF
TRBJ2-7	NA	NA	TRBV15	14	TGTGCCACCAGCAGAGATGGACAGAACTACGAGCAGTACTTC	CATSRDGQNYEQYF
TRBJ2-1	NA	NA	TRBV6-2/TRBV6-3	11	TGTGCCAGCAGTTACGGAAATGAGCAGTTCTTC	CASSYGNEQFF
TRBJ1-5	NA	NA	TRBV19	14	TGTGCCAGTAGTATTCTGGCGGACAATCAGCCCCAGCATTTT	CASSILADNQPQHF
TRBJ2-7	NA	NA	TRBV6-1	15	TGTGCCAGCAGTGAAGCACTAGAAGTGGCCTACGAGCAGTACTTC	CASSEALEVAYEQYF
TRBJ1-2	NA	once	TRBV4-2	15	TGTGCCAGCAGCCATAGTTCAGGGGTTTACTATGGCTACACCTTC	CASSHSSGVYYGYTF
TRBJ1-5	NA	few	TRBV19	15	TGTGCCAGTAGTATTGGACATAATAGCAATCAGCCCCAGCATTTT	CASSIGHNSNQPQHF
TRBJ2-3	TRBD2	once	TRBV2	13	TGTGCCAGCATCGCGGGAGCCACAGATACGCAGTATTTT	CASIAGATDTQYF
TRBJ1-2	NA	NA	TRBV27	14	TGTGCCAGCAGTGGCCTCAGTGTATCGGATGGCTACACCTTC	CASSGLSVSDGYTF
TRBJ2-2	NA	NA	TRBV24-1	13	TGTGCCACCAGTGAACCTCACACCGGGGAGCTGTTTTTT	CATSEPHTGELFF
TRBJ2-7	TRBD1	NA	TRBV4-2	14	TGTGCCAGCAGCCAACCAGGGGGCGCGTACGAGCAGTACTTC	CASSQPGGAYEQYF
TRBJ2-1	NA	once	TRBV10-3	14	TGTGCCATCAGACCCTACTTACTTTACAATGAGCAGTTCTTC	CAIRPYLLYNEQFF
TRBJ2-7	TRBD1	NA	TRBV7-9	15	TGTGCCAGCAGCCATACAGGGACAGGGGCCTACGAGCAGTACTTC	CASSHTGTGAYEQYF
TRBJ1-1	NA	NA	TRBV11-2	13	TGTGCCAGCAGCTACGTCATGAACACTGAAGCTTTCTTT	CASSYVMNTEAFF
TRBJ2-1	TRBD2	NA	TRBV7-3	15	TGTGCCAGCAGCCCTGGGGTAGCGGGCTACAATGAGCAGTTCTTC	CASSPGVAGYNEQFF
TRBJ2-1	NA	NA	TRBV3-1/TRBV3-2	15	TGTGCCAGCAGCCAAGAAGGACTACCGTACAATGAGCAGTTCTTC	CASSQEGLPYNEQFF
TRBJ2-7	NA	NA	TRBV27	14	TGTGCCAGCAGTTTTTCGGGTTCCACCTACGAGCAGTACTTC	CASSFSGSTYEQYF
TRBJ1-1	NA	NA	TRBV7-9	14	TGTGCCAGCAGCGCCACAGCGTCGAACACTGAAGCTTTCTTT	CASSATASNTEAFF
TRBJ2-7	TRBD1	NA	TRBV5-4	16	TGTGCCAGCAGCTTGGATCCCGGACAGGGGGCATACGAGCAGTACTTC	CASSLDPGQGAYEQYF
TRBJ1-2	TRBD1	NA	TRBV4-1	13	TGCGCCAGCAGCGGGACAGGGGGATATGGCTACACCTTC	CASSGTGGYGYTF
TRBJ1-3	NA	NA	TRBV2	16	TGTGCCAGCAGTGAGTGCTCGCCAACCTCTGGAAACACCATATATTTT	CASSECSPTSGNTIYF
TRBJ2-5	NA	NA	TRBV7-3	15	TGTGCCAGCAGCACAAGCGGACAGTTCGGAGAGACCCAGTACTTC	CASSTSGQFGETQYF
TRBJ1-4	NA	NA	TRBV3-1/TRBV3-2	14	TGTGCCAGCAGCCAAGAAGGGTTTGGTGAAAAACTGTTTTTT	CASSQEGFGEKLFF
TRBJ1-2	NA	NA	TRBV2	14	TGTGCCAGCAGAGTAGACAGTCCGAGCTATGGCTACACCTTC	CASRVDSPSYGYTF
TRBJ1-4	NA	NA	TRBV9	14	TGTGCCAGCAGCGTGGGGGTTCAGAATGAAAAACTGTTTTTT	CASSVGVQNEKLFF
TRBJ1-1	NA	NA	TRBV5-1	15	TGCGCCAGCAGCTTGTACAGCGAAAGGAACACTGAAGCTTTCTTT	CASSLYSERNTEAFF
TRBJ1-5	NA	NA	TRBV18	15	TGTGCCAGCTCGTCCCAGGGGCGTGAGATTCAGCCCCAGCATTTT	CASSSQGREIQPQHF